The following is a TCR beta chain sequence with its context. This clone has just a few counts. Its target antigen remains unknown. Qualities for individual bases were not recorded, and no much larger clone is one base off. After removal of 7 bases from V and 8 bases from J, the junction retains 16 bases not matched to a gene. CDR1 MNHNY and CDR2 SVGAGI are derived from the germline V gene (reference sequence). From cysteine to phenylalanine, the CDR3 is 16 amino acids long. The sequence is cut down to CDR3 DNA, 48 bases in frame from base 1. The CDR3 regions of human TCRbeta chains were analyzed by immunosequencing. On the study's bioinformatics: TCRs in the repertoires were matched against a reference library of SARS-CoV-2-specific TCRs that had been generated with the MIRA antigen-specificity platform. Breadth meant the fraction of unique TCRs that were SARS-CoV-2-associated, whereas depth meant the fraction of total T cells that were SARS-CoV-2-associated. Using the MIRA data, each spike-specific TCR was mapped to the spike region that the TCR reacts to and placed in a CD4 or CD8 class. Log10-transformed breadth and depth values were compared by one-way ANOVA with Sidak's multiple comparisons tests. TCRdb retrieved this table from immuneACCESS and kept in-frame rearrangements only. Not all clones are present; in checked studies, unresolved V genes account for under half, and no reason is known for the remainder. V, J and clone size reflect that table, while D and trimming were determined from the DNA. The sample table contains 130,000 to 150,000 clones; only one count was recorded for about nine tenths of them. Jointly, the top ten make up approximately 3.6% of the sample.

This entry is derived from a study of T cell responses to AZD1222 COVID-19 vaccine (dated by TCRdb to the early 2020s). As for the study more broadly: TCR sequencing covered some 240 trial participants: 207 given two doses of AZD1222 and approximately 26 given two doses of MenACWY control vaccine. Trial participants were enrolled by age into subgroups of 18-55, 56-69 and 70-plus years, and roughly 150, 30 and 60 TCR-sequenced participants, respectively, were included in these subgroups.

The label giving this sample's time point can be read as: baseline before first vaccination. The treatment or condition label of this sample denotes: meningococcal conjugate vaccine given as trial control. The vaccinee samples were drawn from two UK trials, COV001 and COV002, one of which was a single-blind randomized controlled phase 2/3 trial testing AZD1222 (ChAdOx1 nCoV-19) in healthy adults. For TCRbeta chain sequencing, PBMC samples from trial participants were taken at day 0 and at day 28 after the second dose. General findings and caveats noted by the study authors: A significant rise in spike-specific TCR breadth and depth was observed after two AZD1222 doses relative to day 0 and relative to MenACWY recipients. In the small 56-69-year group, the increase in depth fell short of significance, most likely because of low power. Participants were mostly white British and included more females than males, and it was suggested by the authors that clonal diversity may have been underestimated. Reportedly, close to half of the unique spike-specific TCRs recognized epitopes lying outside the regions that are mutated in the B.1.351 and B.1.1.7 variants. Because no day 14 peak-response samples were available, repertoires were characterized only after the peak T cell response. Only five or six AZD1222 recipients were SARS-CoV-2 seropositive at baseline, limiting conclusions about previously exposed vaccinees. Vaccine-associated CD4 TCRs spanned the whole spike protein, with dominant responses in regions 160-218 and 743-854.

The source material was peripheral blood, sampled on day 0 of MenACWY control vaccination. The TCR comes from an adult in good health. In this chain, TRBV6-6 is recombined with TRBJ2-1, with TRBD2 identical over 8 junction bases. The CDR3 region: CASTESWSGSSYEQFF. The nucleotides read TGTGCCAGCACCGAGAGTTGGAGCGGGAGTTCGTATGAGCAGTTCTTC.